The sequence of this T cell receptor (beta chain) was determined in a study of radiation and T cells in renal cell carcinoma. Sequencing used immunoSEQ multiplex PCR; TCRdb keeps in-frame clones, though not all of them. There are about 73,000 clones in the sample; roughly 83% occur only once, and roughly 2.2% lies in the top ten. Time point reported: blood 4 weeks post-SBRT, at nephrectomy. Treatment reported: 15 Gy SBRT to primary tumor, nephrectomy 4 weeks later. Nephrectomy followed 15 Gy stereotactic body radiation by 4 weeks. This renal cell carcinoma was of the clear cell type. There are 17 residues in the CDR3. From germline, CDR1 is SGHTA and CDR2 FQGNSA. V lost 2 bases and J 0 bases, leaving 14 bases between the germline ends. On this clone itself: Its target is not known. Within the sample, other DNA sequences also encode this same CDR3.

Findings and limits, study-wide: From baseline, blood top tumor clonotypes peaked at 2 weeks post-radiation.

Sample: blood, taken from a patient whose treatment included radiotherapy and nephrectomy. The genes are TRBV7-2 and TRBJ2-1; D not resolved. The clonotype was recovered from an older woman with renal cell carcinoma. The CDR3 spells CASSLRAGPYSYNEQFF. CDR3 DNA sequence: TGTGCCAGCAGCTTACGGGCAGGACCCTACTCCTACAATGAGCAGTTCTTC.